The 25 T cell receptor beta chains in this list originate from one sample, sequenced in a study of blood T cell repertoires in COVID-19. Method: immunoSEQ multiplex PCR; TCRdb's copy keeps in-frame clones and lacks some. Of hundreds of thousands of clones listed, approximately 87% are singletons. The sample consisted of peripheral blood. The receptors here all came from a woman in her sixties with COVID-19, enrolled during active disease.

This rearrangement joins TRBV7-3 to TRBJ2-1; 14 nucleotides match TRBD2. The germline CDR1 and CDR2 sequences are SGHTA and FQGTGA. J was trimmed by 10 bases and V by 5 bases; bases with no gene match: 7. The CDR3 runs 15 residues. DNA for the CDR3: TGTGCCAGCAGCCCGAAGACTAGCGGGGGGGCGGAGCAGTTCTTC. Amino acid sequence: CASSPKTSGGAEQFF.

The rearrangement uses TRBV2 and TRBJ1-3; 8 nucleotides line up with TRBD1. With 5 bases clipped from V and 0 bases from J, the junction kept 12 bases outside the gene matches. The germline V gene has CDR1 SNHLY and CDR2 FYNNEI. The CDR3 runs to 18 residues. The CDR3 DNA reads TGTGCCAGCAGTCCGGACAGGGTTCTATTCGGCTCTGGAAACACCATATATTTT. Residues: CASSPDRVLFGSGNTIYF.

This chain uses TRBV5-5 with TRBJ1-1; weak D call: TRBD1 (5 bases). The CDR3 is 14 amino acids. V was trimmed by 4 bases and J by 6 bases, leaving 16 bases between them. From germline, CDR1 is SGHKS and CDR2 YYEKEE (reference sequence). CDR3 protein: CASSPMRAGAEAFF. In DNA, the CDR3 is TGTGCCAGCAGCCCTATGCGGGCGGGGGCTGAAGCTTTCTTT.

The chain has TRBV18 and TRBJ2-7; D gene unclear. This CDR3 comprises 16 residues. V dropped 0 bases and J dropped 2 bases, with 14 bases sitting between them. From germline, CDR1 is KGHSH and CDR2 LQKENI. CDR3 nucleotides: TGTGCCAGCTCACCACCTAACTCCTTATCCACCTACGAGCAGTACTTC. This sequence encodes CASSPPNSLSTYEQYF.

V gene TRBV30 combines with J gene TRBJ2-1; weak D call: TRBD2 (5 bases). V shed 4 bases and J shed 8 bases, with 18 bases lying between them. Germline V lookup: CDR1 GTSNPN, CDR2 SVGIG (reference sequence). This CDR3 has 14 amino acids. CDR3 protein: CAWTDFVFTDEQFF. The CDR3 DNA reads TGTGCCTGGACGGACTTTGTCTTTACCGATGAGCAGTTCTTC.

The chain links TRBV2 to TRBJ1-4, with TRBD1 as a possible D gene (5 bases). The germline V and J ends were trimmed by 2 bases and 8 bases, with 12 bases remaining between them. The length of the CDR3 is 14 residues. CDR1 and CDR2 from the germline V gene are SNHLY and FYNNEI. This CDR3 reads CASSESQGGEKLFF. CDR3 in DNA: TGTGCCAGCAGTGAAAGTCAGGGAGGCGAAAAACTGTTTTTT.

The chain couples TRBV28 to TRBJ1-3; 7 bases line up with TRBD1. V was pared by 4 bases and J by 3 bases, with 6 bases of the junction left unmatched. This CDR3 spans 15 amino acids. Germline V gene lookup returns CDR1 MDHEN and CDR2 SYDVKM. The CDR3 DNA is TGTGCCAGCAGTTCGGGACAGAATATTGGAAACACCATATATTTT. Its protein is CASSSGQNIGNTIYF.

The V and J genes are TRBV28 and TRBJ2-5, with 10 bases identical to TRBD2. From germline, CDR1 is MDHEN and CDR2 SYDVKM. Trimming cost V 6 bases and J 4 bases; bases outside gene matches: 8. This CDR3 contains 15 residues. For the CDR3, the DNA is TGTGCCAGCAGGGAGAGCGGGGGGGGGCGAGAGACCCAGTACTTC. This codes for CASRESGGGRETQYF.

The V and J genes are TRBV18 and TRBJ2-7, with TRBD1 as a possible D gene (6 bases). Trimming removed 4 bases at V and 3 bases at J, with 10 bases between. The CDR3 runs 13 residues. CDR1 KGHSH and CDR2 LQKENI come from the germline V gene. The CDR3 DNA reads as TGTGCCAGCTCACTTGCGGACAGCTACGAGCAGTACTTC. Translated, it gives CASSLADSYEQYF.

As DNA, the CDR3 is TGCGCCAGCAGCCAGGGCCTGACTAGCGGGGGGGCCAGGACCGGGGAGCTGTTTTTT. It codes for CASSQGLTSGGARTGELFF. The chain is built from TRBV4-1 and TRBJ2-2; 14 nucleotides agree with TRBD2. V lost 3 bases to trimming and J lost 5 bases; unmatched junction nucleotides: 11. The CDR3 has 19 residues. CDR1 is MGHRA, CDR2 YSYEKL, per germline.

V and J are TRBV9 and TRBJ2-2; perhaps TRBD2 as D (7 bases). The germline V and J ends were trimmed by 1 base and 7 bases, with 14 bases remaining between them. Germline V lookup: CDR1 SGDLS, CDR2 YYNGEE. CDR3 size: 15 residues. The CDR3 spells CASSVSGGRVGELFF. CDR3 nucleotides: TGTGCCAGCAGCGTATCCGGGGGGCGCGTCGGGGAGCTGTTTTTT.

This chain joins TRBV18 and TRBJ2-1; TRBD1 aligns across 7 bases. This CDR3 has 15 residues. Germline CDR1 is KGHSH and CDR2 is LQKENI. With 2 bases clipped from V and 5 bases from J, the junction kept 6 bases outside the gene matches. As DNA, the CDR3 is TGTGCCAGCTCACCATTAGGACAGGCAAACAATGAGCAGTTCTTC. Its translation: CASSPLGQANNEQFF.

This chain connects TRBV3-1 (or the pseudogene TRBV3-2) to TRBJ2-1; D is perhaps TRBD2 (5 bases). CDR1 and CDR2 (germline): LGHDT, YNNKEL (reference sequence). Trimming took off 0 bases at V and 9 bases at J, with 9 bases between the two ends. There are 13 residues in the CDR3. The CDR3 nucleotides are TGTGCCAGCAGCCAAGAACCCCGGGGTGAGCAGTTCTTC. Its protein product is CASSQEPRGEQFF.

The J gene is TRBJ1-2, the V gene TRBV18, with 8 bases fitting TRBD1. Germline values: CDR1 KGHSH, CDR2 LQKENI. J gave up 6 bases and V 3 bases, and 3 bases lay outside the gene matches. This CDR3 has 13 residues. The CDR3 is CASSPTGGDGYTF. Written as DNA, the CDR3 is TGTGCCAGCTCACCCACAGGGGGAGATGGCTACACCTTC. Using reference TRBV18 and TRBJ1-2 for the parts outside the CDR3, the full variable domain is NAGVMQNPRHLVRRRGQEARLRCSPMKGHSHVYWYRQLPEEGLKFMVYLQKENIIDESGMPKERFSAEFPKEGPSILRIQQVVRGDSAAYFCASSPTGGDGYTFGSGTRLTVV.

V gene TRBV19 combines with J gene TRBJ1-4, with D possibly matching TRBD1 (5 bases). CDR1 LNHDA and CDR2 SQIVND come from the germline V gene (reference sequence). The V and J ends lost 6 bases and 4 bases respectively, with 9 bases between them. This CDR3 has 13 amino acids. The CDR3 loop is CASRWGGNEKLFF. CDR3 nucleotides: TGTGCCAGTAGATGGGGGGGTAATGAAAAACTGTTTTTT.

The chain carries TRBV12-3 or TRBV12-4 and TRBJ1-1; no firm D call. V was trimmed by 3 bases and J by 1 base, leaving 6 bases between them. The length of the CDR3 is 13 residues. This CDR3 is CASSLEGNTEAFF. CDR3 nucleotides: TGTGCCAGCAGTTTGGAGGGGAACACTGAAGCTTTCTTT.

This clone was seen only once. The chain is built from TRBV5-1 and TRBJ2-2; D gene ambiguous. The CDR3 runs 12 residues. V dropped 6 bases and J dropped 7 bases, with 10 bases sitting between them. Germline CDR1 reads SGHRS; CDR2 reads YFSETQ. CDR3 in amino acids: CASTLLGGELFF. In nucleotides, the CDR3 is TGCGCCAGCACCCTTCTCGGCGGGGAGCTGTTTTTT.

The chain uses TRBV5-4 and TRBJ2-5; D remains unclear. The CDR3 consists of 13 residues. V lost 5 bases and J 4 bases, leaving 12 bases between the germline ends. Germline V lookup: CDR1 SGHNT, CDR2 YYREEE (reference sequence). CDR3: CASRPPWLETQYF. The CDR3 DNA reads as TGTGCCAGCAGACCCCCTTGGCTAGAGACCCAGTACTTC.

The gene calls are TRBV18 and TRBJ1-1; 12 nucleotides agree with TRBD1. V gave up 5 bases and J gave up 4 bases; unmatched junction bases: 11. Germline CDR1 is KGHSH and CDR2 is LQKENI. The CDR3 totals 17 residues. DNA of the CDR3: TGTGCCAGCTCAGCGCTTGGGACAGGGGGCGCTTCCACTGAAGCTTTCTTT. Its translation: CASSALGTGGASTEAFF.

The V and J genes are TRBV10-3 and TRBJ2-7, with D possibly TRBD2 on 6 matching bases. Trimming shortened V by 5 bases and J by 5 bases, and 16 bases separated the two germline ends. CDR3 length equals 14 residues. Germline CDR1 reads ENHRY; CDR2 reads SYGVKD. The CDR3 here is CAISWGDHGDEQYF. CDR3 in DNA: TGTGCCATCAGTTGGGGGGACCACGGGGACGAGCAGTACTTC.

The rearrangement joins TRBV19 to TRBJ2-7; 9 nucleotides line up with TRBD1. V shed 6 bases, J shed 1 base, and the junction held 7 bases outside the gene matches. Germline-derived CDR1 and CDR2 are LNHDA and SQIVND (reference sequence). The CDR3 loop spans 15 amino acids. The CDR3 protein is CASSIQGAQSYEQYF. The CDR3 DNA sequence: TGTGCCAGTAGCATACAGGGGGCACAGTCCTACGAGCAGTACTTC.

This clone was detected a few times. The chain uses TRBV7-3 and TRBJ2-7; D may be TRBD2 (5 bases). Trimming pared 0 bases from V and 4 bases from J, leaving 10 bases between. Germline V gene data show CDR1 as SGHTA and CDR2 as FQGTGA. This CDR3 comprises 14 residues. Here the CDR3 DNA reads TGTGCCAGCAGCTTAACTCGGGATTCGTACGAGCAGTACTTC. It translates to CASSLTRDSYEQYF. Full variable domain (rest looked up from reference TRBV7-3 and TRBJ2-7): GAGVSQTPSNKVTEKGKYVELRCDPISGHTALYWYRQSLGQGPEFLIYFQGTGAADDSGLPNDRFFAVRPEGSVSTLKIQRTERGDSAVYLCASSLTRDSYEQYFGPGTRLTVT.

This chain uses TRBV4-2 with TRBJ1-2; TRBD1 might be the D (5 bases). Deletions cut 0 bases from V and 8 bases from J, with 16 bases between. This CDR3 spans 15 amino acids. The germline gives CDR1 LGHNA, CDR2 YNFKEQ. The CDR3 sequence: CASSQESGAMDGYTF. For the CDR3, the DNA is TGTGCCAGCAGCCAAGAATCTGGGGCGATGGACGGCTACACCTTC.

The rearrangement uses TRBV7-3 and TRBJ2-1, with 12 bases that match TRBD2. V shed 6 bases and J 6 bases; nucleotides not matched to a gene: 9. Germline lookup yields CDR1 SGHTA and CDR2 FQGTGA. The CDR3 has 16 residues. The CDR3 is CASSFSWTSGVNEQFF. CDR3 nucleotide sequence: TGTGCCAGCAGTTTCTCCTGGACTAGCGGGGTCAATGAGCAGTTCTTC. Filled out from reference TRBV7-3 and TRBJ2-1, the complete variable domain reads GAGVSQTPSNKVTEKGKYVELRCDPISGHTALYWYRQSLGQGPEFLIYFQGTGAADDSGLPNDRFFAVRPEGSVSTLKIQRTERGDSAVYLCASSFSWTSGVNEQFFGPGTRLTVL.

This clone was counted once. The CDR3 DNA reads as TGCGCCAGCAGCTTTGAGGGGACAGGACAGCCCCAGCATTTT. Translating it yields CASSFEGTGQPQHF. The rearrangement links TRBV5-1 to TRBJ1-5, with 8 positions matching TRBD1. Germline values: CDR1 SGHRS, CDR2 YFSETQ. V was pared by 2 bases and J by 7 bases, with 5 bases of the junction left unmatched. The CDR3 is 14 residues long.